This TCR beta chain was identified in a study of blood T cell repertoires in COVID-19. Study context: Whether acute or convalescent, the COVID-19 samples came from the United States, Italy and Spain. PBMCs, B-cell-depleted T cells, or T cells were the source of the cDNA or gDNA that made up the material.

Germline values: CDR1 ENHRY, CDR2 SYGVKD. V lost 2 bases and J lost 0, with 17 bases in between. The CDR3 is 19 residues long. TCRdb's copy holds only in-frame clones and misses some; the assay was immunoSEQ multiplex PCR. The sample contains roughly 200,000 clones, approximately 81% of which appear only once. This receptor was obtained from a human donor in a cohort sampled during active COVID-19. Material for sequencing was peripheral blood. The rearrangement uses TRBV10-3 and TRBJ1-6, with D maybe TRBD1 (6 bases). CDR3 sequence: CAISETGNRRSSYNSPLHF. The CDR3 DNA sequence: TGTGCCATCAGTGAGACAGGGAACCGCCGAAGCTCCTATAATTCACCCCTCCACTTT.